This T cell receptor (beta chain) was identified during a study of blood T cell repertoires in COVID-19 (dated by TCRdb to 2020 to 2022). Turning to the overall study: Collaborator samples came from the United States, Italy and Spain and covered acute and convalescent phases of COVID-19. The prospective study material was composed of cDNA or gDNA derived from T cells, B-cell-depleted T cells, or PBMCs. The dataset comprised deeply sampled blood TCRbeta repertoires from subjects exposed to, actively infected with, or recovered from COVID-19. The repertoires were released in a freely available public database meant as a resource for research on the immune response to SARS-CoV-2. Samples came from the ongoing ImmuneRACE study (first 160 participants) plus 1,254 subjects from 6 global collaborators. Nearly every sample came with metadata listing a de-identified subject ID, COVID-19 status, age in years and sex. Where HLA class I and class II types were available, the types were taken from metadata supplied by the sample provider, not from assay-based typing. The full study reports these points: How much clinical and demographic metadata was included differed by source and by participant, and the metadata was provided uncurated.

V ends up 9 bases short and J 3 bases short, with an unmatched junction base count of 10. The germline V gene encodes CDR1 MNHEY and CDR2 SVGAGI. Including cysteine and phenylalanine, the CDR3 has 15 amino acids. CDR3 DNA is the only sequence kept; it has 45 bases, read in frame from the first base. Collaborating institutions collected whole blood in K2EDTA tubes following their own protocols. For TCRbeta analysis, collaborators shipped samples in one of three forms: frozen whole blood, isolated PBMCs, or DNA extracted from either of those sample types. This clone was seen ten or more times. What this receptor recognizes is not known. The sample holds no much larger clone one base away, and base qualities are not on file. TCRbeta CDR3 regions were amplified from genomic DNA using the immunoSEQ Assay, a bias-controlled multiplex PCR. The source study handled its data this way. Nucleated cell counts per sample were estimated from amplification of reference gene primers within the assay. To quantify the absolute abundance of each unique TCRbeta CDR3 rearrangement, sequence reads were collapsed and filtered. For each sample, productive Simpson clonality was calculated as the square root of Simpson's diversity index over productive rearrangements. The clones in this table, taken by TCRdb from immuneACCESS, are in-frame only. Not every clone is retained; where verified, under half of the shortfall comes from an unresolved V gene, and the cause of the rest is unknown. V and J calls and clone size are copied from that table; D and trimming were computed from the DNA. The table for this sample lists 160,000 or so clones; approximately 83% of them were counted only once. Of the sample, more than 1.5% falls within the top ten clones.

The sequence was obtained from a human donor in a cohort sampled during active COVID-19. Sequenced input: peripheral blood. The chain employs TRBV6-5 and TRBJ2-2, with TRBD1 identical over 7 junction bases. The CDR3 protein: CASRSGTEHTGELFF. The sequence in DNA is TGTGCCAGTCGATCCGGGACAGAGCACACCGGGGAGCTGTTTTTT.